The sequence of this T cell receptor beta chain was determined in a study of T cell responses to AZD1222 COVID-19 vaccine. Repertoires were generated with immunoSEQ multiplex PCR, while TCRdb's copy carries only in-frame clones and drops some. Found here are fewer than 150,000 clones, under 90% of them singletons; the top ten hold about 4.8%. V lost 3 bases and J lost 8, with 10 bases in between. The germline gives CDR1 LGHDT, CDR2 YNNKEL (reference sequence). There are 12 residues in the CDR3. This clone has just one count. The V and J genes are TRBV3-1 (or the pseudogene TRBV3-2) and TRBJ1-2, with D tentatively TRBD1 (5 bases). This clonotype originated in an adult in good health. The starting material was peripheral blood, obtained on day 0 of AZD1222 vaccination. CDR3 nucleotides: TGTGCCAGCAGCCAGCCGGGACGCGGCTACACCTTC. Amino acid sequence: CASSQPGRGYTF.